This TCR beta chain comes out of a study of cytomegalovirus exposure and HLA in healthy donors. General study points: The study designated 150 or so TCR beta chains cytomegalovirus-associated.

CDR1 and CDR2 (germline): LNHDA, SQIVND (reference sequence). Trimming took 5 bases from V and 2 from J; bases not matched to a gene: 12. The CDR3 runs 18 residues. Profiling relied on immunoSEQ multiplex PCR, and the TCRdb table lists in-frame clones only, not all of them. The data show about 150,000 clones, about 88% seen once. A note on this clone: Its target is not known.

Input material: PBMCs. This sequence was found in a woman aged 18-30 years in good health and CMV-seropositive. V is TRBV19 and J is TRBJ1-5, with 10 bases matching TRBD1. The CDR3 bases are TGTGCCAGTAGTCCGGGGGACAGGGGAAGGAAGGGCAATCAGCCCCAGCATTTT. Amino acid sequence: CASSPGDRGRKGNQPQHF.